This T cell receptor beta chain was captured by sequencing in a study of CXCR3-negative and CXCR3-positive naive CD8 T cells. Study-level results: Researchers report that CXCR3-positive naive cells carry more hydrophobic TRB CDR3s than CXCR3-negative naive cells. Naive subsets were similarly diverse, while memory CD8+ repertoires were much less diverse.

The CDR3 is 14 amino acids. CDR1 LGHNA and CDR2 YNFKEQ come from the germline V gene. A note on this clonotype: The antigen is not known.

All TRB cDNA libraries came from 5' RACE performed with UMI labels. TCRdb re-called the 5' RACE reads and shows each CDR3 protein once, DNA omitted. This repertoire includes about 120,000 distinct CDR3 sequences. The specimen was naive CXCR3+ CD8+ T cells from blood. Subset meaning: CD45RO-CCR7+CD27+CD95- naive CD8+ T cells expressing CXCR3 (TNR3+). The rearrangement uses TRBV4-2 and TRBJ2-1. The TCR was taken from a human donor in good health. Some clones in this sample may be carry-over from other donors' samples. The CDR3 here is CASSQDRSPSEQFF.